This T cell receptor beta chain derives from a study of T cells in Graves' hyperthyroidism and ophthalmopathy (dated 2019 in TCRdb). Notes on the research overall: Peripheral blood samples were taken at the time of initial diagnosis, prior to any treatment. To identify TCR V-J signatures that set the groups apart, the researchers used a discovery cohort of 90 to 100 patients, made up of 43 with Graves' ophthalmopathy and about 60 with stable Graves' hyperthyroidism. The approximately 95 discovery patients were divided at random into training and test sets in a 7:3 ratio. The study also compared thyroid tissue and blood T-cell repertoires from more than 5 Graves' hyperthyroidism patients. The paper reports TCR Vbeta CDR3 sequencing of 140 or so peripheral blood samples: around 45 ophthalmopathy, roughly 74 hyperthyroidism and around 17 progressor patients. After blood sampling, hyperthyroidism patients were treated with methimazole at a starting dose of 30 mg daily, and ophthalmopathy patients were treated with high-dose intravenous methylprednisolone. Whether ophthalmopathy could be predicted prospectively was tested in an independent validation cohort made up of 18 hyperthyroidism patients plus 17 patients who later progressed to ophthalmopathy. Points the paper makes about the study in general: Most expanded thyroid clonotypes (frequency above 0.001) were also detected in blood, suggesting blood repertoires may reflect thyroid immune responses. A 13 V-J signature model separated ophthalmopathy from stable hyperthyroidism, with just over 85% sensitivity and 81% to 83% specificity in cross-validation and 80%/75% in testing. In validation, the model predicted progression to ophthalmopathy with just under 71% sensitivity and roughly 72% specificity, a median of about six months before onset. No statistical method was used to fix the sample size in advance, and group allocation was not hidden from the investigators.

In the germline V gene, CDR1 corresponds to SGHTA and CDR2 to FQGNSA. V and J lose 5 bases and 4 bases, and a span of 12 bases separates them. The cysteine opens and the phenylalanine closes a CDR3 of 14 amino acids. Only the CDR3 portion is preserved as DNA: 42 bases, with reading frame beginning at the first base. Amplification of TCR beta CDR3 regions was carried out from RNA transcripts. The first round of RT-PCR for the TCR CDR3 was performed with the HTBI primer set and the Qiagen OneStep RT-PCR kit. Libraries were constructed in a second round of multiplex PCR, after which size selection and purification were performed. The libraries were sequenced on an Illumina HiSeq2000 using paired-end 100 bp reads. The original pipeline was this. SOAPnuke was used to process the raw data, removing reads that contained adapters or uncalled bases, had a mean Phred below 15, or lacked an exact match to the constant primer or identifier. COPE v1.2.5 was used to merge the high-quality paired reads, and each unique nucleotide sequence was defined as a clonotype. MiTCR v1.1 was used to align the clonotypes against IMGT TRBV, TRBD and TRBJ reference segments. Only V-J combinations with frequency above 0.0001, covering 99% to 99.2% of repertoires, were analysed. The TCS score was defined as the ratio of F50 (clonal expansion) to E x V (chaos), calculated using BLOSUM62-based TCRdist between CDR3 peptides within each V-J. Welch's t-statistics and random forest reduced around 510 V-J features to 10 to 15, which were used in a naive Bayes classifier (R e1071). TCRdb reprocessing: public reads trimmed at Q25 with fastp, clones called with MiXCR, in-frame beta chains kept. Each CDR3 protein appears once, grouped with its most common genes and DNA. These V and J calls derive from TCRdb rather than the authors' analysis. The sample has about 380,000 distinct CDR3 sequences on record, approximately 15% of them singletons. The top ten constitute 20% of the sample.

This clonotype appeared many times. Its target antigen remains unknown. No base qualities exist here, and no much larger clone lies one base off it. Ophthalmopathy patients had moderately to severely active disease, Clinical Activity Score of at least 3, NOSPECS grade of at least 4, and duration under 3 months. Any patient with an uncontrolled infection, another autoimmune disease, pregnancy or lactation was excluded. Diagnoses were based on clinical symptoms, serum thyroxine and TRAb, thyroid ultrasound and orbital computed tomography. PBMCs were separated from under 12 ml of fresh peripheral blood using Ficoll-Paque density gradient centrifugation. Trizol reagent was used to extract total RNA, and RNA quality was then checked on an Agilent 2100 Bioanalyzer.

The receptor was derived from a woman in her 30s with Graves' ophthalmopathy. The V and J segments used are TRBV7-2 and TRBJ1-5; the D segment could be TRBD1, given 5 matching bases. Sequenced input: blood. The CDR3 here reads CASSLNRPNQPQHF. The nucleotide sequence reads as follows: TGTGCCAGCAGCCTAAACAGGCCGAATCAGCCCCAGCATTTT.